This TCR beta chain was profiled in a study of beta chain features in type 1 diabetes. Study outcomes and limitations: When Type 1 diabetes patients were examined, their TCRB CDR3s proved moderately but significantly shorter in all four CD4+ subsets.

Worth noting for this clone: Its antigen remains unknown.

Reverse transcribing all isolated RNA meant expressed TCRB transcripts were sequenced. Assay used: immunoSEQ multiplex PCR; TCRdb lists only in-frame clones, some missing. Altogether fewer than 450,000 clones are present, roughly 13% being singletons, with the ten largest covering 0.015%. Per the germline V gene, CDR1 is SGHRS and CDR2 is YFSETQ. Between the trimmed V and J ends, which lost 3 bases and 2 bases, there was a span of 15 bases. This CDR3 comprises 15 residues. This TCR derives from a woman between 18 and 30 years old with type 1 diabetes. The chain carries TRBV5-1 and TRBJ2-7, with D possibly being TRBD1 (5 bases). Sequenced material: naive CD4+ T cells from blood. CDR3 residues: CASSSGSYNAYEQYF. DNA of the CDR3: TGCGCCAGCAGCTCAGGGTCCTATAACGCCTACGAGCAGTACTTC.